Listed below are T cell receptor beta chains from one sample, sequenced in a study of blood T cell repertoires in COVID-19. TCRdb's copy holds only in-frame clones and misses some; the assay was immunoSEQ multiplex PCR. Of around 620,000 clones in the sample, 75% to 90% were seen once. Sequencing used peripheral blood. The receptors were gathered from a woman aged 18-29 years with acute or convalescent COVID-19. CDR3s include the opening cysteine and the closing phenylalanine or tryptophan. The D gene is left open where the match is weak. Part of the rows lack a size; the others show once, few, many or a class for expanded clones.

NA TRBJ1-6 TRBD1 TRBV2 TGTGCCAGCAGTTCCGGGGGACAGGGAAGTTCACCCCTCCACTTT CASSSGGQGSSPLHF
NA TRBJ1-1 TRBD1 TRBV3-1/TRBV3-2 TGTGCCACCTACGGACAGGGCACTGAGGCTTTCTTT CATYGQGTEAFF
NA TRBJ1-2 NA TRBV7-9 TGTGCCAGCAGCTTAGCGCGGGTCACAAGCTATGGCTACACCTTC CASSLARVTSYGYTF
NA TRBJ2-7 NA TRBV23-1 TGCGCCAGCAGTCACCCACTTCGGTCTACCCCCACCTACGAGCAGTACTTC CASSHPLRSTPTYEQYF
NA TRBJ1-2 NA TRBV19 TGTGCCAGTAGTATAGATGGGGGCGCGATCAACGGCTACACCTTC CASSIDGGAINGYTF
NA TRBJ1-4 NA TRBV9 TGTGCCAGCAGCGTAGCTACAGGGAACAATGAAAAACTGTTTTTT CASSVATGNNEKLFF
NA TRBJ2-7 TRBD1 TRBV6-2/TRBV6-3 TGTGCCAGCAGTCCCGGGACAGACCTCTACGAGCAGTACTTC CASSPGTDLYEQYF
NA TRBJ1-1 NA TRBV5-4 TGTGCCAGCAGCTTGGCGGGGAACACTGAAGCTTTCTTT CASSLAGNTEAFF
NA TRBJ2-7 NA TRBV13 TGTGCCAGCAGCTTATGGGGGACAAGCTACGAGCAGTACTTC CASSLWGTSYEQYF
few TRBJ1-6 TRBD1 TRBV15 TGTGCCACCAGCAGAGATTTAGGGACAGGGGATATTAATTCACCCCTCCACTTT CATSRDLGTGDINSPLHF
NA TRBJ1-5 TRBD1 TRBV18 TGTGCCAGCTCACCACCGGGAGGGACAGGGTTCAATCAGCCCCAGCATTTT CASSPPGGTGFNQPQHF
NA TRBJ1-1 TRBD1 TRBV10-2 TGCGCCAGCAGGGGACAGACGAACACTGAAGCTTTCTTT CASRGQTNTEAFF
NA TRBJ2-1 TRBD1 TRBV19 TGTGCCAGTAGTACAAACAGGGGGCGCGATGAGCAGTTCTTC CASSTNRGRDEQFF
few TRBJ2-1 NA TRBV5-1 TGCGCCAGCAGCGTAGGACAGACTAATGAGCAGTTCTTC CASSVGQTNEQFF
NA TRBJ1-1 NA TRBV6-5 TGTGCCAGCAGTTACAATCGCAGGACTTTCTTT CASSYNRRTFF
NA TRBJ2-7 NA TRBV6-1 TGTGCCAGCAGTGAAGCTGGGCACGAGCAGTACTTC CASSEAGHEQYF
NA TRBJ2-7 NA TRBV6-6 TGTGCCAGCAGTTACAGAGGTCTGGGGCAGGGTTACGAGCAGTACTTC CASSYRGLGQGYEQYF
NA TRBJ2-7 NA TRBV6-5 TGTGCCAGCAGTTCGGAGACCTACGAGCAGTACTTC CASSSETYEQYF
NA TRBJ2-7 NA TRBV7-2 TGTGCCAGCAGCTTAGCTCTCTCCTACGAGCAGTACTTC CASSLALSYEQYF
NA TRBJ2-2 NA TRBV30 TGTGCCTGGAGTGTACAGACGAACACCGGGGAGCTGTTTTTT CAWSVQTNTGELFF
NA TRBJ1-4 NA TRBV27 TGTGCCAGCAGTTTAGCGGGAGGACCTAATGAAAAACTGTTTTTT CASSLAGGPNEKLFF
NA TRBJ2-7 TRBD1 TRBV7-9 TGTGCCAGCAGCCCAGGACAGGGTAACCCGGCCTACGAGCAGTACTTC CASSPGQGNPAYEQYF
NA TRBJ1-4 TRBD1 TRBV4-3 TGCGCCAGCAGCCAAGAACTTGGACAGGGAGATGAAAAACTGTTTTTT CASSQELGQGDEKLFF
NA TRBJ1-2 NA TRBV30 TGTGCCTGGACGGGTTCGGAGTTTCATGGCTACACCTTC CAWTGSEFHGYTF
NA TRBJ2-3 TRBD2 TRBV20-1 TGCAGTGCGCGGACTAGAGATACGCAGTATTTT CSARTRDTQYF
NA TRBJ2-5 TRBD2 TRBV2 TGTGCCAGCAGGACCGGACTAGCGGCGGAGACCCAGTACTTC CASRTGLAAETQYF
NA TRBJ2-3 TRBD1 TRBV7-9 TGTGCCAGCAGCTTAATGACAGGGGTTACAGATACGCAGTATTTT CASSLMTGVTDTQYF
NA TRBJ1-1 NA TRBV20-1 TGCAGTGCTAGCCTTCTTGAAGCTTTCTTT CSASLLEAFF
NA TRBJ1-2 NA TRBV12-3/TRBV12-4 TGTGCCAGCGGAACGACAGGAGGCTACACCTTC CASGTTGGYTF
once TRBJ2-5 TRBD2 TRBV24-1 TGTGCCACCAGTGGGCAAGCGGGGAGCGCAGAGACCCAGTACTTC CATSGQAGSAETQYF
NA TRBJ1-1 TRBD1 TRBV9 TGTGCCAGCAGCCAAAATACAGGGGGCACTGAAGCTTTCTTT CASSQNTGGTEAFF
NA TRBJ1-6 TRBD1 TRBV4-1 TGCGCCAGCAGCCTCCCCGGGACAGGGAATTCACCCCTCCACTTT CASSLPGTGNSPLHF
NA TRBJ2-3 NA TRBV3-1/TRBV3-2 TGTGCCAGCAGCCCCACTCCGGGAACTAGCACAGATACGCAGTATTTT CASSPTPGTSTDTQYF
NA TRBJ1-2 NA TRBV19 TGTGCCAGTACCTTCCGGGTCTCCAACTATGGCTACACCTTC CASTFRVSNYGYTF
NA TRBJ2-3 NA TRBV5-4 TGTGCCAGCAGCTTGGACGGGGGTATTCGTTCCCACACAGATACGCAGTATTTT CASSLDGGIRSHTDTQYF
once TRBJ2-4 NA TRBV7-9 TGTGCCAGCAGCCCAGGGAACTATCAGTACTTC CASSPGNYQYF
NA TRBJ1-2 NA TRBV18 TGTGCCAGCTCCCCGGGCGCAGGGCACGACTATGGCTACACCTTC CASSPGAGHDYGYTF
few TRBJ1-1 NA TRBV27 TGTGCCAGCAGTTTATTAGGTGGGGAGGGTGCTGAAGCTTTCTTT CASSLLGGEGAEAFF
NA TRBJ2-7 TRBD1 TRBV6-5 TGTGCCAGCAGTTCCGCGGGACAGGGGAGCGGCGAGCAGTACTTC CASSSAGQGSGEQYF
once TRBJ2-2 TRBD2 TRBV7-6 TGTGCCAGCAGCTTAGTTTCTAGCGGGGGGAACACCGGGGAGCTGTTTTTT CASSLVSSGGNTGELFF
NA TRBJ1-4 NA TRBV23-1 TGCGCCAGCAGTCAATCGAGACAAATCACAACTAATGAAAAACTGTTTTTT CASSQSRQITTNEKLFF